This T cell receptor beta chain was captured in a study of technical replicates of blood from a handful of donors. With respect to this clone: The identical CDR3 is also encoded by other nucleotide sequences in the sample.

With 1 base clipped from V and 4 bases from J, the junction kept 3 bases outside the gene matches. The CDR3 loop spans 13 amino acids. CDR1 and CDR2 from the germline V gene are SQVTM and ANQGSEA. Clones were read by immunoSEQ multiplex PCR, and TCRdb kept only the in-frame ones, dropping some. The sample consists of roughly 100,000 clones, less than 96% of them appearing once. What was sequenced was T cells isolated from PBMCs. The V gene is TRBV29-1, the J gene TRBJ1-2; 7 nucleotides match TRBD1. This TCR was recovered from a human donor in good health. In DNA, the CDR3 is TGCAGCGTTGAAGGACAGGGTGGCTATGGCTACACCTTC. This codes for CSVEGQGGYGYTF.